This T cell receptor (beta chain) comes out of a study of identical twins. One entry per CDR3 protein, called by TCRdb with MiXCR from the 5' RACE reads. The table includes hundreds of thousands of distinct CDR3 sequences, 15% to 20% detected once. This clonotype showed up many times. The V segment lost 3 bases and the J segment 2 bases; nucleotides outside the gene matches: 4. The germline CDR1 and CDR2 sequences are LNHNV and YYDKDF (reference sequence). This CDR3 has 14 residues. The same sample was also used in a study of T cells expressing NK-cell markers. This second study says: Underlying the TCR beta repertoires were sorted CD3+CD56+NKG2C+, CD3+CD56+NKG2C- and CD3+CD56-NKG2C+ T cells.

The sequencing input was PBMCs. This chain uses TRBV15 with TRBJ2-7, with 7 bases that match TRBD1. This sequence was found in a woman under 30 in good health. In DNA form, the CDR3 reads TGTGCCACCAGCAGTCGCACAGGGGCCTACGAGCAGTACTTC. It translates to CATSSRTGAYEQYF. Full variable domain (missing parts from reference TRBV15 and TRBJ2-7): DAMVIQNPRYQVTQFGKPVTLSCSQTLNHNVMYWYQQKSSQAPKLLFHYYDKDFNNEADTPDNFQSRRPNTSFCFLDIRSPGLGDTAMYLCATSSRTGAYEQYFGPGTRLTVT.